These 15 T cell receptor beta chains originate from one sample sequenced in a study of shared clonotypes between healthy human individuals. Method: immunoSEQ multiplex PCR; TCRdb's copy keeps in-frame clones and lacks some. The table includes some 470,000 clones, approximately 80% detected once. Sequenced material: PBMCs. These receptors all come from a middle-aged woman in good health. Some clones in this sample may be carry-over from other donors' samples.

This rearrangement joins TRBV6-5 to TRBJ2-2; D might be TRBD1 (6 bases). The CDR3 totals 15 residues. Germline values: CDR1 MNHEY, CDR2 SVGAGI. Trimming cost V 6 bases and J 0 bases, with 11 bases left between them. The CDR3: CASRPDSSNTGELFF. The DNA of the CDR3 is TGTGCCAGCAGGCCGGACAGTTCGAACACCGGGGAGCTGTTTTTT.

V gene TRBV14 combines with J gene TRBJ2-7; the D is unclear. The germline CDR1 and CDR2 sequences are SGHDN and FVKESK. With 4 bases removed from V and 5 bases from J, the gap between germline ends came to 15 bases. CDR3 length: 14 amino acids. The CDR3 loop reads CASSPPTSPHEQYF. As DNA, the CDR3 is TGTGCCAGCAGCCCACCCACCTCCCCTCACGAGCAGTACTTC.

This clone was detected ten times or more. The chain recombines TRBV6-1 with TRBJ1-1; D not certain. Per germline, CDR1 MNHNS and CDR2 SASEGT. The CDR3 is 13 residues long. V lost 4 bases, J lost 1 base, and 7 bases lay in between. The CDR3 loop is CASSARENTEAFF. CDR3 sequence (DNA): TGTGCCAGCAGTGCCCGGGAGAACACTGAAGCTTTCTTT.

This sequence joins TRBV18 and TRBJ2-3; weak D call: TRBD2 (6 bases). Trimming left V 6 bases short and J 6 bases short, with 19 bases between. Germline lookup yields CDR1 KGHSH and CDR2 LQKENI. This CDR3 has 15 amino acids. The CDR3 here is CASSHQAEGRDTQYF. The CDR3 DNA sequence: TGTGCCAGCTCGCACCAAGCGGAGGGCCGCGATACGCAGTATTTT.

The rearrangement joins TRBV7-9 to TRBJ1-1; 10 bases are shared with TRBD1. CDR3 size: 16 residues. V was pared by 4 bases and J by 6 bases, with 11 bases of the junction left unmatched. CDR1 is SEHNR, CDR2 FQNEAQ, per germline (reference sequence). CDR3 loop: CASSSDPGQGVPEAFF. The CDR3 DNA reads TGTGCCAGCAGCTCTGACCCCGGACAGGGGGTCCCTGAAGCTTTCTTT.

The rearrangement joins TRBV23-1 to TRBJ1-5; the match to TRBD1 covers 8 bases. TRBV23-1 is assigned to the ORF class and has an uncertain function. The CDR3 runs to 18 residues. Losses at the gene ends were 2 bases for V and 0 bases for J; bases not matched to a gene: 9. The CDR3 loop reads CASSQRIQGDHSNQPQHF. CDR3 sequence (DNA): TGCGCCAGCAGTCAACGGATACAGGGGGATCATAGCAATCAGCCCCAGCATTTT.

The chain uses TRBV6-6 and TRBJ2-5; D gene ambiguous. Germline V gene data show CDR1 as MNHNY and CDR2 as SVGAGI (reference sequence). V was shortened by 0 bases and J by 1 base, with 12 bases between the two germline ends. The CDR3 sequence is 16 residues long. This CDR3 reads CASSYSGSQTQETQYF. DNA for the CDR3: TGTGCCAGCAGTTACTCGGGTTCACAGACCCAAGAGACCCAGTACTTC.

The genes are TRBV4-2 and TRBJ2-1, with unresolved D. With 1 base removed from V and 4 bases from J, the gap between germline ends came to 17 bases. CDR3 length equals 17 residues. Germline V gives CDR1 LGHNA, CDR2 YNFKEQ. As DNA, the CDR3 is TGTGCCAGCAGCCAAGTTTCGGCGGAGCCCCTATACAATGAGCAGTTCTTC. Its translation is CASSQVSAEPLYNEQFF.

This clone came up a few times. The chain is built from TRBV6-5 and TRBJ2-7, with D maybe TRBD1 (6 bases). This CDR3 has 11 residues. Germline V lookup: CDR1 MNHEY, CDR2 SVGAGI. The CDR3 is CAVAEGDKQYF. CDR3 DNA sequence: TGTGCGGTAGCTGAGGGGGATAAGCAGTACTTC.

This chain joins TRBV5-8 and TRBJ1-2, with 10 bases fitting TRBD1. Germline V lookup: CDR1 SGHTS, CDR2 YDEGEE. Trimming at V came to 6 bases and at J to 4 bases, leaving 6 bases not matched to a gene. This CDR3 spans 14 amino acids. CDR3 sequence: CASTPGQGVYGYTF. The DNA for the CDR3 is TGTGCCAGCACCCCCGGACAGGGGGTCTATGGCTACACCTTC.

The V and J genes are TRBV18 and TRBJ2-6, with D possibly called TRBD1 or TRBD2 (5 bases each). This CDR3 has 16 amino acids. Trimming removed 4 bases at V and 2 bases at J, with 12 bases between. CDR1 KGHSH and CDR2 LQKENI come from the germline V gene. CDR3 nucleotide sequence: TGTGCCAGCTCACGGGCGCTGGGGGCTGGGGCCAACGTCCTGACTTTC. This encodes CASSRALGAGANVLTF.

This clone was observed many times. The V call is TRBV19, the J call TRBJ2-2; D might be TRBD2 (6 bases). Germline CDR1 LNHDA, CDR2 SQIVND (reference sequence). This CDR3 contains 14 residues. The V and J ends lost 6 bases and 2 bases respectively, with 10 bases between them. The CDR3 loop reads CASRPGGNTGELFF. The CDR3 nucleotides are TGTGCCAGTAGACCCGGGGGAAACACCGGGGAGCTGTTTTTT.

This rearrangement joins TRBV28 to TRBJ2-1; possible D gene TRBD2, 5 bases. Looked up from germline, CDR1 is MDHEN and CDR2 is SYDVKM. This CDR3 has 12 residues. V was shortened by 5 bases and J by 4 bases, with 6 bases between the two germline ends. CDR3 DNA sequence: TGTGCCAGCAGTGAGGGATACAATGAGCAGTTCTTC. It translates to CASSEGYNEQFF.

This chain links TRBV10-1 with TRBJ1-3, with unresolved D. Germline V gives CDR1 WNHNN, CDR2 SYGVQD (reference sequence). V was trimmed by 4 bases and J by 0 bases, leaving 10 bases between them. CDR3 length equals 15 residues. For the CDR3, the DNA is TGCGCCAGCAGTGGCCCCGGATCCTCTGGAAACACCATATATTTT. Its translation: CASSGPGSSGNTIYF.

The chain's CDR3 is CASSAQPNQGAGQETQYF. CDR3 nucleotides: TGTGCCAGCAGCGCCCAACCCAACCAGGGGGCAGGGCAAGAGACCCAGTACTTC. J is TRBJ2-5 and V is TRBV9, with 8 bases lining up with TRBD1. CDR1 SGDLS and CDR2 YYNGEE come from the germline V gene. J was trimmed by 2 bases and V by 3 bases; bases with no gene match: 15. The CDR3 contains 18 residues.